The 19 T cell receptor beta chains in this list originate from one sample, sequenced in a study of T cells in localized non-small cell lung cancer. Sequenced by immunoSEQ multiplex PCR; TCRdb stores in-frame clones only, minus some. The sample gives 16,000 or so clones, approximately 80% of which show up once; more than 30% is in the top ten. The source was peripheral blood, collected before any cancer treatment. The origin of the receptors is a male donor aged 60 or over with stage I lung adenocarcinoma.

The chain carries TRBV5-6 and TRBJ2-1; 10 bases map to TRBD2. The germline V gene has CDR1 SGHDT and CDR2 YYEEEE. With V trimmed by 2 bases and J by 4 bases, 3 bases remained unmatched. The CDR3 totals 15 residues. For the CDR3, the DNA is TGTGCCAGCAGCTTCCTAGCGGGGGATTACAATGAGCAGTTCTTC. Translating gives CASSFLAGDYNEQFF.

V gene TRBV6-5 combines with J gene TRBJ2-2, with D perhaps matching TRBD2 (6 bases). The CDR3 contains 14 residues. The V end lost 2 bases, the J end lost 3 bases, and 7 bases lay between the germline ends. The germline gives CDR1 MNHEY, CDR2 SVGAGI. CDR3 in DNA: TGTGCCAGCAGTTACCCGGGGGACACCGGGGAGCTGTTTTTT. Translated: CASSYPGDTGELFF.

The rearrangement links TRBV5-1 to TRBJ1-1, with D tentatively TRBD1 (6 bases). The V gene's germline CDR1 is SGHRS and CDR2 YFSETQ. V lost 4 bases and J lost 2, with 18 bases in between. The CDR3 sequence is 16 residues long. CDR3 DNA sequence: TGCGCCAGCAGCGTAGAGGAGTTAGGGGGTAACACTGAAGCTTTCTTT. Translation gives CASSVEELGGNTEAFF.

J is TRBJ1-1 and V is TRBV6-1; TRBD1 is a possible D gene (5 bases). V was cut by 2 bases and J by 11 bases, with 15 bases left in between. The CDR3 spans 13 residues. From germline, CDR1 is MNHNS and CDR2 SASEGT. The CDR3, as DNA: TGTGCCAGCAGTGAATCGGGAACAGGTACCGCTTTCTTT. Its translation is CASSESGTGTAFF.

This chain links TRBV5-1 with TRBJ2-1; 7 nucleotides line up with TRBD1. Germline CDR1 and CDR2: SGHRS and YFSETQ. V trimming: 0 bases; J trimming: 6 bases; junction bases outside the gene matches: 6. The CDR3 has 15 residues. CDR3 in amino acids: CASSLEAGGSNEQFF. CDR3 bases: TGCGCCAGCAGCTTGGAGGCAGGGGGAAGCAATGAGCAGTTCTTC. The variable domain in full, completed from reference TRBV5-1 and TRBJ2-1, reads KAGVTQTPRYLIKTRGQQVTLSCSPISGHRSVSWYQQTPGQGLQFLFEYFSETQRNKGNFPGRFSGRQFSNSRSEMNVSTLELGDSALYLCASSLEAGGSNEQFFGPGTRLTVL.

The genes are TRBV5-8 and TRBJ1-2; TRBD1 aligns across 7 bases. Germline V gene sequence: CDR1 SGHTS, CDR2 YDEGEE. The CDR3 length is 15 residues. With 2 bases clipped from V and 8 bases from J, the junction kept 12 bases outside the gene matches. CDR3 sequence reads: CASSFGQAPPSGYTF. The CDR3 nucleotides are TGTGCCAGCAGCTTCGGACAGGCACCACCCAGCGGCTACACCTTC. Looking up the rest from reference TRBV5-8 and TRBJ1-2 gives the full variable domain: EAGVTQSPTHLIKTRGQQATLRCSPISGHTSVYWYQQALGLGLQFLLWYDEGEERNRGNFPPRFSGRQFPNYSSELNVNALELEDSALYLCASSFGQAPPSGYTFGSGTRLTVV.

This chain joins TRBV6-5 and TRBJ1-2; 8 bases map to TRBD1. The CDR3 sequence is 13 residues long. V was clipped by 5 bases and J by 3 bases; unmatched bases: 2. Germline V gene sequence: CDR1 MNHEY, CDR2 SVGAGI. The CDR3 DNA follows: TGTGCCAGCAGTCAGGGGGCTGACTATGGCTACACCTTC. As protein: CASSQGADYGYTF.

This clone is a singleton in its sample. The V call is TRBV21-1, the J call TRBJ1-6; no check of the table's D call, TRBD1, against the DNA was made. TRBV21-1 constitutes a pseudogene. CDR3 length: 14 residues. In DNA form, the CDR3 reads TGTGCCAGCTCTTGGGGACAGGGGGGTTCACCCCTCCACTTT. Protein: CASSWGQGGSPLHF.

DNA of the CDR3: TGTGCCAGCAGCTTAAAAGGTCAGAACACTGAAGCTTTCTTT. It is translated as CASSLKGQNTEAFF. The rearrangement joins TRBV7-9 to TRBJ1-1; D is ambiguous. Germline V gives CDR1 SEHNR, CDR2 FQNEAQ (reference sequence). The CDR3 runs to 14 residues. Between the trimmed V and J ends, which lost 2 bases and 1 base, there was a span of 8 bases.

The chain employs TRBV6-6 and TRBJ2-7, with 7 bases aligning to TRBD1. This CDR3 region has 15 residues. From germline, CDR1 is MNHNY and CDR2 SVGAGI (reference sequence). The V segment lost 0 bases and the J segment 5 bases; nucleotides outside the gene matches: 7. The CDR3 nucleotides are TGTGCCAGCAGTTACTCCCAGACAGGGCGGAACGAGCAGTACTTC. Translating it yields CASSYSQTGRNEQYF.

The rearrangement uses TRBV6-5 and TRBJ2-7, with 8 positions matching TRBD1. CDR1 MNHEY and CDR2 SVGAGI come from the germline V gene. The CDR3 loop spans 13 amino acids. Trimming took 6 bases from V and 6 from J; bases not matched to a gene: 7. The CDR3 DNA reads TGTGCCAGCAGGACAGGGGCTTCGCCCGAGCAGTACTTC. Translated: CASRTGASPEQYF.

By proportion, this clone is medium-sized. The chain employs TRBV9 and TRBJ2-7; the D is unclear. In germline, CDR1 is SGDLS, CDR2 YYNGEE. This CDR3 has 15 amino acids. V lost 0 bases and J 0 bases, leaving 10 bases between the germline ends. The CDR3 spells CASSVGSLSSYEQYF. CDR3 DNA sequence: TGTGCCAGCAGCGTAGGATCTCTAAGCTCCTACGAGCAGTACTTC.

This chain joins TRBV27 and TRBJ2-7; 8 bases line up with TRBD1. The V and J ends lost 3 bases and 7 bases, in that order; junction bases with no gene match: 17. There are 17 residues in the CDR3. The germline gives CDR1 MNHEY, CDR2 SMNVEV (reference sequence). The CDR3 DNA follows: TGTGCCAGCAGTTTCTCGAACGACCGGACAGGGCACATGGAGCAGTACTTC. This translates into CASSFSNDRTGHMEQYF.

The chain couples TRBV29-1 to TRBJ2-3; D is possibly TRBD1 (5 bases). The ends were cut back, 6 bases at V and 5 bases at J, with 12 bases in the middle. The germline V gene has CDR1 SQVTM and CDR2 ANQGSEA. The CDR3 consists of 12 residues. Here the CDR3 DNA reads TGCAGCGTCGGACAATACGGAGATACGCAGTATTTT. Translated, it gives CSVGQYGDTQYF.

This chain joins TRBV11-1 and TRBJ2-3; D not certain. V lost 2 bases and J lost 6, with 9 bases in between. The germline CDR1 and CDR2 sequences are SGHAT and FQDESV (reference sequence). The CDR3 totals 13 residues. The CDR3 here is CASSLMSSDTQYF. The DNA of the CDR3 is TGTGCCAGCAGCTTAATGTCCTCGGATACGCAGTATTTT.

The rearrangement links TRBV6-1 to TRBJ1-2; D might be TRBD1 (5 bases). This CDR3 contains 15 residues. The V and J ends lost 2 bases and 5 bases respectively, with 15 bases between them. CDR1 MNHNS and CDR2 SASEGT come from the germline V gene. The CDR3 DNA follows: TGTGCCAGCAGTGAACGGGCAGGGCCAGAGTATGGCTACACCTTC. The encoded protein is CASSERAGPEYGYTF.

The rearrangement uses TRBV15 and TRBJ2-5, with D perhaps matching TRBD2 (6 bases). The V gene's germline CDR1 is LNHNV and CDR2 YYDKDF (reference sequence). CDR3 length equals 17 residues. The germline V and J ends were trimmed by 1 base and 4 bases, with 19 bases remaining between them. CDR3 sequence (DNA): TGTGCCACCAGCAGAGTTCCCTATCCGGGAGCGGGAGAGACCCAGTACTTC. It codes for CATSRVPYPGAGETQYF.

The chain links TRBV15 to TRBJ2-7, with D unresolved. CDR3 size: 9 residues. Between the trimmed V and J ends, which lost 11 bases and 2 bases, there was a span of 4 bases. Germline V gene sequence: CDR1 LNHNV, CDR2 YYDKDF (reference sequence). The CDR3 region has the DNA TGTGCCTCCCCCTACGAGCAGTACTTC. Encoded protein: CASPYEQYF.

This clone has a handful of counts. J is TRBJ1-5 and V is TRBV5-4; TRBD1 might be the D (6 bases). Trimming stripped 2 bases from V and 7 bases from J, with 16 bases between. Germline CDR1 and CDR2: SGHNT and YYREEE (reference sequence). This CDR3 has 15 residues. For the CDR3, the DNA is TGTGCCAGCAGCTTTGGTGCGGGGGCCCCACAGCCCCAGCATTTT. Translation: CASSFGAGAPQPQHF. The full variable domain, rest sourced from reference TRBV5-4 and TRBJ1-5, is ETGVTQSPTHLIKTRGQQVTLRCSSQSGHNTVSWYQQALGQGPQFIFQYYREEENGRGNFPPRFSGLQFPNYSSELNVNALELDDSALYLCASSFGAGAPQPQHFGDGTRLSIL.